Shown below are 23 T cell receptor beta chains from a single sample sequenced in a study of Graves' ophthalmopathy and Graves' hyperthyroidism. Transcripts of RNA were the source for amplifying TCR beta CDR3 regions. Second-round multiplex PCR came after first-round RT-PCR with HTBI primers. Using its own MiXCR run on the multiplex PCR reads, TCRdb lists one record per CDR3 protein. The sample lists 200,000 to 250,000 distinct CDR3 sequences; around a fifth were seen once. The source material was peripheral blood. These receptors all come from a woman aged 45 to 65 with Graves' ophthalmopathy.

This clonotype was found many times. The chain recombines TRBV24-1 with TRBJ1-5; D ambiguous. V gave up 3 bases and J gave up 2 bases, with 10 bases separating them. This CDR3 is built from 15 residues. The germline CDR1 and CDR2 sequences are KGHDR and SFDVKD. CDR3 coding DNA: TGTGCCACCAGTGATCCGAGCACCGGCAATCAGCCCCAGCATTTT. This translates into CATSDPSTGNQPQHF.

This clonotype was counted ten times or more. The CDR3 region is CAISIAGVETQYF. The CDR3 coding sequence is TGTGCCATCAGCATAGCGGGGGTGGAGACCCAGTACTTC. The V call is TRBV10-3, the J call TRBJ2-5; 9 positions agree with TRBD2. J gave up 5 bases and V 6 bases, and 4 bases lay outside the gene matches. The germline gives CDR1 ENHRY, CDR2 SYGVKD. This CDR3 is built from 13 residues.

The rearrangement joins TRBV27 to TRBJ1-5, with D unclear. Germline-derived CDR1 and CDR2 are MNHEY and SMNVEV (reference sequence). The CDR3 is 13 amino acids. The ends were cut back, 3 bases at V and 5 bases at J, with 8 bases in the middle. The CDR3 loop is CASSLATHQPQHF. CDR3 bases: TGTGCCAGCAGTTTGGCTACTCATCAGCCCCAGCATTTT.

There are many counts of this clonotype. For the CDR3, the DNA is TGCAGTGCTAGAATTCCTAGCGGGACCTACGAGCAGTACTTC. This gives the protein CSARIPSGTYEQYF. This chain joins TRBV20-1 and TRBJ2-7; 9 nucleotides align to TRBD2. CDR1 and CDR2 from the germline V gene are DFQATT and SNEGSKA (reference sequence). The CDR3 consists of 14 residues. With V trimmed by 2 bases and J by 2 bases, 4 bases remained unmatched.

There are many counts of this clonotype. This chain joins TRBV24-1 and TRBJ2-4; TRBD1 aligns across 8 bases. The V segment lost 2 bases and the J segment 6 bases; nucleotides outside the gene matches: 8. Germline CDR1 reads KGHDR; CDR2 reads SFDVKD. This CDR3 is built from 16 residues. The DNA for the CDR3 is TGTGCCACCAGTGATTCTGGACAGGGCGGAGGAAACATTCAGTACTTC. Its protein is CATSDSGQGGGNIQYF.

In this sample, this clonotype turned up many times. This rearrangement joins TRBV7-9 to TRBJ1-6; 10 nucleotides align to TRBD1. Germline V gives CDR1 SEHNR, CDR2 FQNEAQ (reference sequence). The CDR3 is made up of 15 amino acids. Losses at the gene ends were 6 bases for V and 13 bases for J; bases not matched to a gene: 12. DNA of the CDR3: TGTGCCAGCAGTCCCGGTGGGACAGGGGATGTTCCCCTCCACTTT. Translated, it gives CASSPGGTGDVPLHF.

In its sample, this clonotype was seen many times. V is TRBV6-1 and J is TRBJ2-5; the match to TRBD1 covers 7 bases. Germline CDR1 is MNHNS and CDR2 is SASEGT. The CDR3 contains 13 residues. The V and J ends lost 8 bases and 3 bases, in that order; junction bases with no gene match: 6. The CDR3 reads CASEGQVEETQYF. The CDR3 bases are TGTGCCAGCGAAGGACAGGTAGAAGAGACCCAGTACTTC.

The chain links TRBV19 to TRBJ1-4; TRBD1 is a possible D gene (6 bases). The CDR3 consists of 15 residues. CDR1 and CDR2 from the germline V gene are LNHDA and SQIVND (reference sequence). V lost 6 bases and J 3 bases, leaving 14 bases between the germline ends. The CDR3 is CASRDTGYPNEKLFF. CDR3 nucleotide sequence: TGTGCCAGTAGGGATACAGGGTATCCTAATGAAAAACTGTTTTTT.

V usage is TRBV7-3 and J usage is TRBJ2-7, with 10 bases lining up with TRBD2. Per the germline V gene, CDR1 is SGHTA and CDR2 is FQGTGA. The CDR3 has 17 residues. Germline trimming cut 5 bases from V and 6 bases from J; bases unmatched to any gene: 16. CDR3 DNA: TGTGCCAGCAGCCCAAACAAGGGACTAGCGTCCTCCGGCGAGCAGTACTTC. It is translated as CASSPNKGLASSGEQYF. The whole variable domain, filled in from reference TRBV7-3 and TRBJ2-7, reads GAGVSQTPSNKVTEKGKYVELRCDPISGHTALYWYRQSLGQGPEFLIYFQGTGAADDSGLPNDRFFAVRPEGSVSTLKIQRTERGDSAVYLCASSPNKGLASSGEQYFGPGTRLTVT.

Concerning this clonotype: At one end the junction does not follow the germline gene, possibly because of a read error. The chain joins TRBV20-1 to TRBJ2-7, with a tentative D call TRBD2 (6 bases). The CDR3 runs 14 residues. Germline-derived CDR1 and CDR2 are DFQATT and SNEGSKA (reference sequence). The chain's CDR3 is CSARDLRGQYEQCF. In nucleotides, the CDR3 is TGCAGTGCTAGAGACCTGCGGGGCCAATACGAGCAGTGCTTC.

This clonotype appeared many times. Given a much more abundant clone one base away, this may be a read error. This chain connects TRBV6-4 to TRBJ1-1; 8 positions match TRBD1. The CDR3 length is 13 residues. V was clipped by 4 bases and J by 10 bases; unmatched bases: 8. Germline V CDR1 and CDR2: MRHNA, SNTAGT. The CDR3 region is CASSGLQGVGAFF. The DNA of the CDR3 is TGTGCCAGCAGTGGATTACAGGGGGTTGGAGCTTTCTTT.

V usage is TRBV29-1 and J usage is TRBJ1-1, with 7 positions matching TRBD1. The germline CDR1 and CDR2 sequences are SQVTM and ANQGSEA. This CDR3 is built from 13 residues. V shed 4 bases and J 4 bases; nucleotides not matched to a gene: 6. CDR3 coding DNA: TGCAGCGTTGTTTCCGACAGGGTCACTGAAGCTTTCTTT. Translating it yields CSVVSDRVTEAFF.

At least ten counts were recorded for this clonotype. This may arise from a read error, as a much more abundant clone is one base away. The chain carries TRBV27 and TRBJ1-2; a possible D gene is TRBD1 (5 bases). The germline V gene has CDR1 MNHEY and CDR2 SMNVEV (reference sequence). The CDR3 length is 11 residues. Trimming left V 8 bases short and J 13 bases short, with 17 bases between. The CDR3 DNA follows: TGTGCCAGCCACTGGAGGAGGGACTGCACCTTC. It is translated as CASHWRRDCTF.

This clonotype was found many times. This may stem from a read error, because a much larger clone lies one nucleotide away. The CDR3 end shows no conserved phenylalanine or tryptophan, and so a read error is likely. This chain connects TRBV12-3 or TRBV12-4 to TRBJ1-5, with D unclear. The CDR3 sequence is 15 residues long. V lost 5 bases to trimming and J lost 1 base, with 12 bases between them. CDR3 in amino acids: CASSNAFGSNQPQHL. The CDR3 bases are TGTGCCAGCAGTAACGCCTTCGGGAGCAATCAGCCCCAGCATCTT.

In this sample, this clonotype turned up many times. This rearrangement joins TRBV20-1 to TRBJ2-5; TRBD2 agrees at 11 bases. The length of the CDR3 is 18 residues. V was clipped by 0 bases and J by 5 bases; unmatched bases: 14. Germline CDR1 DFQATT, CDR2 SNEGSKA (reference sequence). The CDR3 loop is CSARDFRLAGGWGETQYF. In nucleotides, the CDR3 is TGCAGTGCTAGAGATTTTCGGCTAGCGGGAGGTTGGGGGGAGACCCAGTACTTC.

In the case of this clonotype: A much larger clone differs by one base, so this may be a read error. This sequence joins TRBV12-3 or TRBV12-4 and TRBJ2-5; D unresolved. V was cut by 6 bases and J by 5 bases, with 13 bases left in between. This CDR3 has 13 amino acids. The CDR3 loop is CASRLSGVETQYF. CDR3 nucleotides: TGTGCCAGCAGATTATCTGGGGTGGAGACCCAGTACTTC.

This clonotype was detected ten times or more. The chain couples TRBV2 to TRBJ1-5; 8 bases fit TRBD1. V shed 6 bases, J shed 0 bases, and the junction held 7 bases outside the gene matches. The CDR3 sequence is 16 residues long. The germline V gene has CDR1 SNHLY and CDR2 FYNNEI. The CDR3 DNA sequence: TGTGCCAGCAGCTGGCAGGGGGCGGGTAGCAATCAGCCCCAGCATTTT. Its translation is CASSWQGAGSNQPQHF.

This clonotype was seen at least ten times. This chain uses TRBV6-5 with TRBJ2-5, with TRBD2 matching 12 bases. CDR3 length equals 17 residues. After removal of 0 bases from V and 5 bases from J, the junction contained 7 bases not matched to a gene. Germline V gene lookup returns CDR1 MNHEY and CDR2 SVGAGI. Written as DNA, the CDR3 is TGTGCCAGCAGTTACTCAGTAAGACTAGCGGGAGAGGAGACCCAGTACTTC. Its translation: CASSYSVRLAGEETQYF.

Ten or more counts support this clonotype. The chain carries TRBV29-1 and TRBJ2-7, with 10 bases fitting TRBD1. The germline V gene has CDR1 SQVTM and CDR2 ANQGSEA. The CDR3 consists of 15 residues. Trimming removed 6 bases from V and 1 base from J; junction bases left unmatched: 9. The CDR3: CSVVLGQGKSYEQYF. CDR3 nucleotides: TGCAGCGTCGTTCTGGGACAGGGGAAATCCTACGAGCAGTACTTC.

This clonotype was found many times. The chain combines TRBV12-3 or TRBV12-4 with TRBJ2-5, with D perhaps assigned TRBD1 or TRBD2 (5 bases each). V lost 6 bases and J lost 4, with 12 bases in between. The CDR3 has 13 residues. This chain's CDR3 is CASSGADSETQYF. The CDR3 DNA reads as TGTGCCAGCAGCGGGGCGGATTCAGAGACCCAGTACTTC.

This clonotype was observed many times. The chain employs TRBV7-8 and TRBJ2-7, with 8 bases lining up with TRBD2. V was pared by 5 bases and J by 7 bases, with 7 bases of the junction left unmatched. This CDR3 region has 13 residues. Per the germline V gene, CDR1 is SGHVS and CDR2 is FQNEAQ. CDR3 sequence reads: CASSPVAGGEQYF. The CDR3 DNA reads as TGTGCCAGCAGCCCGGTGGCGGGAGGTGAGCAGTACTTC.

This clonotype has at least ten counts. The chain joins TRBV2 to TRBJ2-7, with D maybe TRBD1 (6 bases). CDR1 is SNHLY, CDR2 FYNNEI, per germline. This CDR3 contains 12 residues. Deletions cut 4 bases from V and 5 bases from J, with 9 bases between. The CDR3 loop is CASSGQGHEQYF. The CDR3 nucleotides read TGTGCCAGCAGTGGGCAGGGGCACGAGCAGTACTTC.

The table lists this clonotype with a count of one. CDR3: CASRIGRSRETQYF. The DNA of the CDR3 is TGTGCCAGCAGAATAGGACGGTCGCGAGAGACCCAGTACTTC. The rearrangement links TRBV7-9 to TRBJ2-5; D is ambiguous. The CDR3 is 14 amino acids. V dropped 6 bases and J dropped 4 bases, with 15 bases sitting between them. Per germline, CDR1 SEHNR and CDR2 FQNEAQ (reference sequence).